The entry below gives a single T cell receptor (beta chain) sequence along with its context. The assay was immunoSEQ multiplex PCR, and TCRdb's table has in-frame clones only and misses some. This sample yields 140,000 to 150,000 clones, of which 90% to 95% are seen a single time; 12% belongs to the top ten. The data derive from a study of T cell responses to AZD1222 COVID-19 vaccine. From germline, CDR1 is SNHLY and CDR2 FYNNEI. The CDR3 length is 15 residues. V was trimmed by 4 bases and J by 4 bases, leaving 11 bases between them. The rearrangement links TRBV2 to TRBJ2-6; D unclear. This specimen consisted of peripheral blood, obtained after recovery from COVID-19. The clonotype was recovered from an adult who had recovered from COVID-19. CDR3 DNA: TGTGCCAGCAGTGTTCCTCTTTGGGGGGCCAACGTCCTGACTTTC. Translating gives CASSVPLWGANVLTF.